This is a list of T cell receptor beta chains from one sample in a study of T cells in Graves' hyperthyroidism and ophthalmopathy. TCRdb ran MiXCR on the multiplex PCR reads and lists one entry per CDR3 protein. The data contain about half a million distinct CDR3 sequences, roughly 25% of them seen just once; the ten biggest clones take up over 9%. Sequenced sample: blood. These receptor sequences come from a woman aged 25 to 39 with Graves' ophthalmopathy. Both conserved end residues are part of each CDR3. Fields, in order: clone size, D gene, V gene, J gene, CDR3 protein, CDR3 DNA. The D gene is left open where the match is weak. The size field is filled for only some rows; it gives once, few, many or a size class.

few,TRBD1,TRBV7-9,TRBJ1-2,CASSLVEGAFGYTF,TGTGCCAGCAGCTTAGTTGAGGGGGCGTTTGGCTACACCTTC
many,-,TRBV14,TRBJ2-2,CASSQELLAGGELFF,TGTGCCAGCAGCCAAGAACTCCTAGCAGGCGGGGAGCTGTTTTTT
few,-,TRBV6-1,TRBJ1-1,CASSAVGAGEAFF,TGTGCCAGCAGCGCCGTGGGTGCTGGTGAAGCTTTCTTT
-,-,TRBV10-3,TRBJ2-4,CAISEGSIRGLAKNIQYF,TGTGCCATCAGTGAGGGGTCCATTCGAGGTTTGGCCAAAAACATTCAGTACTTC
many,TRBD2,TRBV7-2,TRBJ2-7,CASSLTLGLAYEQYF,TGTGCCAGCAGCTTAACCTTGGGACTAGCTTACGAGCAGTACTTC
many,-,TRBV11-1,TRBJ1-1,CASSLATDAGDHTEAFF,TGTGCCAGCAGCTTAGCCACGGACGCGGGAGACCACACTGAAGCTTTCTTT
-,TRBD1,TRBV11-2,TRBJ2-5,CASSSDPGGWETQYF,TGTGCCAGCAGCAGCGATCCAGGGGGCTGGGAGACCCAGTACTTC
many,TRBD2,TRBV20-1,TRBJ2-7,CSARDLLDRGLAPYEQYF,TGCAGTGCTAGAGATCTTCTCGACAGGGGACTAGCGCCCTACGAGCAGTACTTC
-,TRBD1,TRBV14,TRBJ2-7,CASSQGYVGQGAHEQYF,TGTGCCAGCAGCCAAGGATATGTGGGACAGGGGGCCCACGAGCAGTACTTC
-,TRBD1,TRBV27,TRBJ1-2,CASSTTTGQYTF,TGTGCCAGCAGTACGACGACAGGGCAATACACCTTC
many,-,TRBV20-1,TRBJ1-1,CSAFGGSGNTEAFF,TGCAGTGCGTTTGGAGGGTCAGGGAACACTGAAGCTTTCTTT
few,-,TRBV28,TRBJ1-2,CASSLWYRVPEGYTF,TGTGCCAGCAGTTTGTGGTACAGGGTCCCAGAGGGCTACACCTTC
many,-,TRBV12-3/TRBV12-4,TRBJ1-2,CASSLAHRQGGYTF,TGTGCCAGCAGTTTAGCGCACAGACAAGGGGGCTACACCTTC
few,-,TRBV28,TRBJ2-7,CASSLPTGPPTYEQYF,TGTGCCAGCAGTTTACCGACAGGCCCCCCCACCTACGAGCAGTACTTC
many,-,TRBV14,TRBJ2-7,CASSQGGSLISYEQYF,TGTGCCAGCAGCCAAGGGGGGTCACTAATATCCTACGAGCAGTACTTC